The 2 T cell receptor beta chains presented below share a single source sample, sequenced in a study of T cell responses to AZD1222 COVID-19 vaccine. Method: immunoSEQ multiplex PCR; TCRdb's copy keeps in-frame clones and lacks some. Of tens of thousands of clones listed, 80% are singletons. This sample comprised peripheral blood, obtained 28 days after the second AZD1222 dose. Receptors originate from an adult who received the AZD1222 COVID-19 vaccine.

The chain is built from TRBV7-8 and TRBJ2-6; TRBD1 matches at 7 bases. The CDR3 sequence is 18 residues long. V lost 8 bases to trimming and J lost 0 bases; unmatched junction nucleotides: 13. The V gene's germline CDR1 is SGHVS and CDR2 FQNEAQ. CDR3: CASGSVWDSSSGANVLTF. For the CDR3, the DNA is TGTGCCAGCGGCTCGGTCTGGGACAGCAGCTCTGGGGCCAACGTCCTGACTTTC.

Written as DNA, the CDR3 is TGTGCCAGCAGAAATAGGGACTCCAATCAGCCCCAGCATTTT. Translated, it gives CASRNRDSNQPQHF. This sequence joins TRBV7-2 and TRBJ1-5, with a weak D call TRBD1 (5 bases). This CDR3 region has 14 residues. Germline CDR1 is SGHTA and CDR2 is FQGNSA. V dropped 6 bases and J dropped 3 bases, with 12 bases sitting between them. Using reference TRBV7-2 and TRBJ1-5 for the parts outside the CDR3, the full variable domain is GAGVSQSPSNKVTEKGKDVELRCDPISGHTALYWYRQSLGQGLEFLIYFQGNSAPDKSGLPSDRFSAERTGGSVSTLTIQRTQQEDSAVYLCASRNRDSNQPQHFGDGTRLSIL.